This is a list of T cell receptor beta chains from one sample in a study of T-cell reconstitution after alpha-beta-depleted transplantation in children. TCRdb re-called the PCR reads through MiXCR, storing one row per CDR3 protein. The sample contains 200,000 to 250,000 distinct CDR3 sequences, roughly 24% of which appear only once. The material was PBMCs, obtained before TCRalphabeta/CD19-depleted stem cell transplant. The receptors originated from a girl aged 2 to 9 with Fanconi anemia, due to receive a stem cell transplant. The CDR3 runs from the conserved cysteine through the conserved F or W. The D gene is left open where the match is weak. Only part of the rows carry a size: once, few, many, or a class if the clone is expanded.

NA TRBJ2-1 13 many TRBV20-1 CSARGVAIKEQFF TGCAGTGCTAGAGGTGTAGCAATCAAAGAGCAGTTCTTC
TRBD2 TRBJ2-7 16 many TRBV29-1 CSVEPASGSSIDEQYF TGCAGCGTTGAACCGGCTAGCGGGAGTTCGATCGACGAGCAGTACTTC
NA TRBJ1-5 12 many TRBV29-1 CSVNEGGQPQHF TGCAGCGTTAACGAAGGAGGTCAGCCCCAGCATTTT
NA TRBJ2-3 12 few TRBV29-1 CSVESHTDTQYF TGCAGCGTTGAATCCCACACAGATACGCAGTATTTT
TRBD1 TRBJ1-6 18 NA TRBV19 CASSMTPGQRRYNSPLHF TGTGCCAGTAGTATGACGCCGGGACAGAGACGCTATAATTCACCCCTCCACTTT
NA TRBJ1-2 15 many TRBV12-3/TRBV12-4 CAVRQGPRGNYGYTF TGTGCCGTTCGCCAAGGGCCCAGGGGTAACTATGGCTACACCTTC
NA TRBJ2-5 12 NA TRBV6-2/TRBV6-3 CASSDQPETQYF TGTGCCAGCAGTGACCAACCGGAGACCCAGTACTTC
TRBD2 TRBJ2-2 20 many TRBV12-3/TRBV12-4 CASSLRDPGLAGTDTGELFF TGTGCCAGCAGTCTGCGTGATCCGGGACTAGCGGGGACGGACACCGGGGAGCTGTTTTTT
NA TRBJ2-3 15 many TRBV18 CASSVYRDPRDTQYF TGTGCCAGCTCAGTCTACAGGGATCCCCGAGATACGCAGTATTTT
NA TRBJ2-3 12 few TRBV7-9 CASTQRENGQYF TGTGCCAGCACCCAAAGGGAGAATGGGCAGTATTTT
NA TRBJ2-1 13 few TRBV20-1 CSASFAAGYEQFF TGCAGTGCTAGCTTTGCCGCGGGGTATGAGCAGTTCTTC
NA TRBJ2-3 15 few TRBV5-1 CASSLLDVRTDTQYF TGCGCCAGCAGCTTACTAGATGTGAGGACAGATACGCAGTATTTT
NA TRBJ2-1 17 NA TRBV25-1 CASSDLRWRAWYNEQFF TGTGCCAGCAGTGACCTGCGCTGGCGGGCATGGTACAATGAGCAGTTCTTC
NA TRBJ2-7 14 NA TRBV7-6 CASSLADTAYEQYF TGTGCCAGCAGCTTAGCGGACACCGCCTACGAGCAGTACTTC
TRBD2 TRBJ2-1 18 NA TRBV6-5 CASSSLPGLAGGGNEQFF TGTGCCAGCAGTTCCCTCCCGGGACTAGCGGGAGGGGGCAATGAGCAGTTCTTC
NA TRBJ2-2 16 NA TRBV7-2 CASSLEPGANTGELFF TGTGCCAGCAGCTTAGAACCAGGGGCGAACACCGGGGAGCTGTTTTTT
TRBD2 TRBJ2-1 16 many TRBV20-1 CSAKLASGGHYNEQFF TGCAGTGCAAAGTTGGCTAGCGGGGGGCATTACAATGAGCAGTTCTTC
TRBD1 TRBJ2-2 12 NA TRBV10-1 CASGTGPGELFF TGCGCCAGCGGGACAGGGCCCGGGGAGCTGTTTTTT
NA TRBJ2-7 12 many TRBV29-1 CSVGIVGGEQYF TGCAGCGTCGGCATCGTGGGGGGCGAGCAGTACTTC
NA TRBJ2-1 14 many TRBV5-4 CASSPVVRGNEQFF TGTGCCAGCAGTCCGGTGGTCCGTGGGAATGAGCAGTTCTTC
TRBD1 TRBJ2-7 15 NA TRBV20-1 CSARDRDRGPYEQYF TGCAGTGCTAGAGACCGGGACAGGGGACCCTACGAGCAGTACTTC
NA TRBJ2-7 11 many TRBV29-1 CSVTRTHEQYF TGCAGCGTGACACGCACCCACGAGCAGTACTTC
NA TRBJ2-7 12 many TRBV2 CASGQSPYEQYF TGTGCCAGCGGACAAAGCCCCTACGAGCAGTACTTC
NA TRBJ2-7 13 NA TRBV5-1 CASSFFMADEQYF TGCGCCAGCAGCTTTTTTATGGCGGACGAGCAGTACTTC
NA TRBJ1-1 13 many TRBV6-1 CASSDGMNTEAFF TGTGCCAGCAGTGATGGGATGAACACTGAAGCTTTCTTT
NA TRBJ2-3 12 many TRBV29-1 CSVAAGTDTQYF TGCAGCGTTGCGGCAGGGACAGATACGCAGTATTTT
NA TRBJ2-2 18 many TRBV29-1 CSVTTFQGWGASTGELFF TGCAGCGTTACGACCTTCCAGGGATGGGGGGCGAGCACCGGGGAGCTGTTTTTT
TRBD2 TRBJ2-1 14 NA TRBV7-8 CASSVPGLSHEQFF TGTGCCAGCAGCGTACCGGGACTAAGCCATGAGCAGTTCTTC
TRBD2 TRBJ2-1 14 NA TRBV20-1 CSARAGGSINEQFF TGCAGTGCTAGAGCGGGGGGGTCTATTAATGAGCAGTTCTTC
TRBD2 TRBJ2-3 17 NA TRBV28 CASRPSTSGRVLDTQYF TGTGCCAGCAGACCCTCAACTAGCGGGAGGGTTTTAGATACGCAGTATTTT
NA TRBJ2-3 12 NA TRBV20-1 CSARLTTDTQYF TGCAGTGCTCGACTAACCACAGATACGCAGTATTTT
NA TRBJ2-7 14 many TRBV29-1 CSVEDDRHPYEQYF TGCAGCGTTGAAGATGACAGGCACCCCTACGAGCAGTACTTC
NA TRBJ1-2 15 few TRBV4-1 CASSQVRRPNYGYTF TGCGCCAGCAGCCAAGTCCGCAGACCTAACTATGGCTACACCTTC
NA TRBJ2-2 18 few TRBV7-8 CASSGYGDTGANTGELFF TGTGCCAGCAGCGGTTATGGGGACACAGGCGCGAACACCGGGGAGCTGTTTTTT
TRBD2 TRBJ2-5 16 NA TRBV6-5 CASSYWTSGGQETQYF TGTGCCAGCAGTTACTGGACTAGCGGGGGACAAGAGACCCAGTACTTC
NA TRBJ2-3 12 NA TRBV29-1 CSVHFSTDTQYF TGCAGCGTCCACTTTAGCACAGATACGCAGTATTTT
NA TRBJ2-2 14 many TRBV20-1 CSATGARNTGELFF TGCAGTGCTACTGGGGCGCGGAACACCGGGGAGCTGTTTTTT
NA TRBJ2-1 17 many TRBV20-1 CSARETRPVVVDNEQFF TGCAGTGCTAGAGAAACACGCCCCGTGGTAGTGGACAATGAGCAGTTCTTC
TRBD2 TRBJ2-1 15 NA TRBV29-1 CSVQGLAVSYNEQFF TGCAGCGTCCAGGGACTAGCGGTCTCCTACAATGAGCAGTTCTTC
NA TRBJ2-1 13 many TRBV18 CASSPPNSYEQFF TGTGCCAGCTCACCACCGAACAGCTATGAGCAGTTCTTC
TRBD1 TRBJ2-3 15 many TRBV6-4 CASSDRDRATDTQYF TGTGCCAGCAGTGACCGGGACAGGGCCACAGATACGCAGTATTTT
NA TRBJ2-2 18 many TRBV10-3 CAISESGLRGANTGELFF TGTGCCATCAGTGAGTCCGGTCTCAGGGGCGCGAACACCGGGGAGCTGTTTTTT
NA TRBJ2-7 14 many TRBV20-1 CSAISRRDPYEQYF TGCAGTGCTATATCGAGGCGGGATCCCTACGAGCAGTACTTC
NA TRBJ2-1 11 many TRBV12-3/TRBV12-4 CASSPLNEQFF TGTGCCAGCAGCCCGCTAAATGAGCAGTTCTTC
TRBD1 TRBJ2-5 18 NA TRBV4-2 CASSQVGRQGAYQETQYF TGTGCCAGCAGCCAAGTGGGCCGACAGGGGGCTTACCAAGAGACCCAGTACTTC
TRBD2 TRBJ2-2 15 many TRBV20-1 CSARDWASGTGELFF TGCAGTGCTAGAGATTGGGCTAGCGGGACCGGGGAGCTGTTTTTT
NA TRBJ2-2 15 NA TRBV2 CASSGVTPNTGELFF TGTGCCAGCAGCGGGGTGACTCCGAACACCGGGGAGCTGTTTTTT
NA TRBJ2-1 15 few TRBV28 CASSLVQGRNNEQFF TGTGCCAGCAGTTTAGTTCAGGGGAGAAACAATGAGCAGTTCTTC
TRBD1 TRBJ2-7 14 NA TRBV18 CASSPTGQAYEQYF TGTGCCAGCTCACCGACGGGACAGGCCTACGAGCAGTACTTC
NA TRBJ1-3 14 few TRBV29-1 CSVAAESSGNTIYF TGCAGCGTTGCGGCCGAGAGCTCTGGAAACACCATATATTTT
NA TRBJ1-1 16 NA TRBV6-1 CASSEAQTGILIEAFF TGTGCCAGCAGTGAAGCACAAACAGGGATACTCATTGAAGCTTTCTTT
TRBD2 TRBJ2-1 18 few TRBV15 CATSRGAPWTSGKNEQFF TGTGCCACCAGCAGAGGGGCTCCGTGGACTAGCGGGAAAAATGAGCAGTTCTTC
TRBD2 TRBJ2-4 17 many TRBV28 CASSFRLAIITKNIQYF TGTGCCAGCAGTTTCCGACTAGCGATCATTACCAAAAACATTCAGTACTTC
TRBD2 TRBJ2-1 17 many TRBV25-1 CASRPQGGTSGINEQFF TGTGCCAGCAGACCACAGGGCGGGACTAGCGGTATAAATGAGCAGTTCTTC